This is a list of T cell receptor beta chains from one sample in a study of blood T cells in healthy people across ages. TCRdb reanalysed the 5' RACE reads using MiXCR and keeps one entry per CDR3 protein. Among about 640,000 distinct CDR3 sequences listed, 58% were seen once. The specimen was blood. Receptor source: a man between 60 and 75 years old in good health. Each CDR3 is given with its conserved first and last residue. A D gene is named only where the DNA matches it firmly. The listing skips clone size in some rows; elsewhere it reads once, few, many or a size class.

clone_size: .
cdr3_length: 14
v_call: TRBV12-3/TRBV12-4
d_call: .
j_call: TRBJ1-1
cdr3_aa: CASSLQGGRTEAFF
cdr3_nt: TGTGCCAGCAGTTTGCAGGGTGGAAGGACTGAAGCTTTCTTT

clone_size: many
cdr3_length: 13
v_call: TRBV12-3/TRBV12-4
d_call: TRBD2
j_call: TRBJ2-7
cdr3_aa: CASSRDYLYEQYF
cdr3_nt: TGTGCCAGCAGTAGGGACTACCTCTACGAGCAGTACTTC

clone_size: few
cdr3_length: 13
v_call: TRBV6-5
d_call: .
j_call: TRBJ2-7
cdr3_aa: CASSDSLDYEQYF
cdr3_nt: TGTGCCAGCAGTGACTCTCTGGACTACGAGCAGTACTTC

clone_size: once
cdr3_length: 19
v_call: TRBV10-3
d_call: .
j_call: TRBJ1-3
cdr3_aa: CAISDTRVARVNSGNTIYF
cdr3_nt: TGTGCCATCAGTGATACCAGGGTAGCACGCGTAAACTCTGGAAACACCATATATTTT

clone_size: few
cdr3_length: 16
v_call: TRBV5-1
d_call: .
j_call: TRBJ2-3
cdr3_aa: CASSLNRDQRTDTQYF
cdr3_nt: TGCGCCAGCAGCTTAAACCGGGACCAACGCACAGATACGCAGTATTTT

clone_size: .
cdr3_length: 13
v_call: TRBV6-2/TRBV6-3
d_call: .
j_call: TRBJ1-5
cdr3_aa: CASSYSQLQPQHF
cdr3_nt: TGTGCCAGCAGTTACTCGCAGCTACAGCCCCAGCATTTT

clone_size: .
cdr3_length: 13
v_call: TRBV10-2
d_call: .
j_call: TRBJ2-5
cdr3_aa: CASSEWKAETQYF
cdr3_nt: TGCGCCAGCAGTGAGTGGAAAGCGGAGACCCAGTACTTC

clone_size: .
cdr3_length: 15
v_call: TRBV20-1
d_call: .
j_call: TRBJ2-6
cdr3_aa: CSARGGGSGANVLTF
cdr3_nt: TGCAGTGCTAGAGGAGGGGGCTCTGGGGCCAACGTCCTGACTTTC

clone_size: .
cdr3_length: 15
v_call: TRBV5-1
d_call: TRBD1
j_call: TRBJ2-7
cdr3_aa: CAISPGQGGYNEQYF
cdr3_nt: TGCGCCATCAGTCCCGGACAGGGGGGGTACAATGAGCAGTACTTC

clone_size: few
cdr3_length: 15
v_call: TRBV29-1
d_call: .
j_call: TRBJ2-4
cdr3_aa: CSAPTRYLAKNIQYF
cdr3_nt: TGCAGCGCCCCCACCCGATACCTAGCCAAAAACATTCAGTACTTC

clone_size: few
cdr3_length: 14
v_call: TRBV6-5
d_call: TRBD2
j_call: TRBJ2-7
cdr3_aa: CASSYSGLSYEQYF
cdr3_nt: TGTGCCAGCAGTTACTCGGGACTATCTTACGAGCAGTACTTC

clone_size: few
cdr3_length: 14
v_call: TRBV10-3
d_call: .
j_call: TRBJ1-2
cdr3_aa: CAISRQYTGSGYTF
cdr3_nt: TGTGCCATCAGTCGACAGTATACAGGGAGTGGCTACACCTTC

clone_size: .
cdr3_length: 17
v_call: TRBV7-2
d_call: TRBD1
j_call: TRBJ2-1
cdr3_aa: CASSFRSAGTGANEQFF
cdr3_nt: TGTGCCAGCAGCTTTCGTAGCGCGGGGACAGGGGCAAATGAGCAGTTCTTC

clone_size: .
cdr3_length: 12
v_call: TRBV20-1
d_call: TRBD1
j_call: TRBJ1-2
cdr3_aa: CSSDRGDYGYTF
cdr3_nt: TGCAGTTCAGACAGGGGAGACTATGGCTACACCTTC

clone_size: .
cdr3_length: 14
v_call: TRBV7-2
d_call: .
j_call: TRBJ2-2
cdr3_aa: CASSRRQTTGELFF
cdr3_nt: TGTGCCAGCAGCCGCCGACAGACCACCGGGGAGCTGTTTTTT

clone_size: once
cdr3_length: 14
v_call: TRBV2
d_call: TRBD1
j_call: TRBJ1-6
cdr3_aa: CASSDRGQGSPLHF
cdr3_nt: TGTGCCAGCAGTGACAGGGGGCAAGGTTCACCCCTCCACTTT

clone_size: .
cdr3_length: 11
v_call: TRBV29-1
d_call: .
j_call: TRBJ2-5
cdr3_aa: CSGKGEETQYF
cdr3_nt: TGCAGCGGGAAAGGAGAAGAGACCCAGTACTTC

clone_size: .
cdr3_length: 16
v_call: TRBV9
d_call: .
j_call: TRBJ1-6
cdr3_aa: CASTAADGHYNSPLHF
cdr3_nt: TGTGCCAGTACCGCTGCGGACGGCCACTATAATTCACCCCTCCACTTT

clone_size: .
cdr3_length: 14
v_call: TRBV20-1
d_call: .
j_call: TRBJ2-5
cdr3_aa: CSASRARGQETQYF
cdr3_nt: TGCAGTGCTAGCCGAGCCCGGGGACAAGAGACCCAGTACTTC

clone_size: .
cdr3_length: 14
v_call: TRBV4-2
d_call: .
j_call: TRBJ2-7
cdr3_aa: CASSQGLDAIEQYF
cdr3_nt: TGTGCCAGCAGCCAAGGACTAGACGCTATCGAGCAGTACTTC

clone_size: once
cdr3_length: 13
v_call: TRBV18
d_call: .
j_call: TRBJ2-5
cdr3_aa: CASSPMRQETQYF
cdr3_nt: TGTGCCAGCTCACCTATGCGTCAAGAGACCCAGTACTTC

clone_size: once
cdr3_length: 14
v_call: TRBV2
d_call: .
j_call: TRBJ2-5
cdr3_aa: CASSGASSTETQYF
cdr3_nt: TGTGCCAGCAGTGGGGCTAGCTCCACAGAGACCCAGTACTTC

clone_size: .
cdr3_length: 14
v_call: TRBV7-2
d_call: .
j_call: TRBJ2-7
cdr3_aa: CASSLASQGYEQCF
cdr3_nt: TGTGCCAGCAGCTTAGCGAGTCAGGGCTACGAGCAGTGCTTC

clone_size: .
cdr3_length: 14
v_call: TRBV15
d_call: TRBD1
j_call: TRBJ1-1
cdr3_aa: CATSLDRRNTEAFF
cdr3_nt: TGTGCCACCAGCCTGGACAGGCGAAACACTGAAGCTTTCTTT

clone_size: .
cdr3_length: 14
v_call: TRBV4-2
d_call: .
j_call: TRBJ2-1
cdr3_aa: CASSQVGHDNEQFF
cdr3_nt: TGTGCCAGCAGCCAAGTGGGTCACGACAATGAGCAGTTCTTC

clone_size: .
cdr3_length: 14
v_call: TRBV3-1
d_call: .
j_call: TRBJ1-2
cdr3_aa: CASSQDSWEGGYTF
cdr3_nt: TGTGCCAGCAGCCAAGATTCGTGGGAAGGCGGCTACACCTTC

clone_size: few
cdr3_length: 13
v_call: TRBV28
d_call: .
j_call: TRBJ2-4
cdr3_aa: CASSFGGINIQYF
cdr3_nt: TGTGCCAGCAGTTTTGGGGGGATAAACATTCAGTACTTC

clone_size: few
cdr3_length: 14
v_call: TRBV12-3/TRBV12-4
d_call: .
j_call: TRBJ1-4
cdr3_aa: CASSAEEGQEKLFF
cdr3_nt: TGTGCCAGCAGCGCAGAAGAGGGCCAGGAAAAACTGTTTTTT

clone_size: .
cdr3_length: 15
v_call: TRBV2
d_call: .
j_call: TRBJ1-1
cdr3_aa: CASRQTQNLNTEAFF
cdr3_nt: TGTGCCAGCAGACAAACTCAGAACTTGAACACTGAAGCTTTCTTT

clone_size: few
cdr3_length: 15
v_call: TRBV12-3/TRBV12-4
d_call: TRBD2
j_call: TRBJ2-5
cdr3_aa: CASSLRLAGFETQYF
cdr3_nt: TGTGCCAGCAGTTTGAGGCTAGCGGGGTTTGAGACCCAGTACTTC

clone_size: many
cdr3_length: 14
v_call: TRBV2
d_call: .
j_call: TRBJ2-5
cdr3_aa: CASSEAGLQETQYF
cdr3_nt: TGTGCCAGCAGTGAAGCCGGGCTACAAGAGACCCAGTACTTC

clone_size: .
cdr3_length: 11
v_call: TRBV29-1
d_call: .
j_call: TRBJ2-1
cdr3_aa: CSVAYCNEQFF
cdr3_nt: TGCAGCGTTGCATACTGCAATGAGCAGTTCTTC

clone_size: .
cdr3_length: 14
v_call: TRBV12-3/TRBV12-4
d_call: .
j_call: TRBJ2-5
cdr3_aa: CASSLDSYYNEQYF
cdr3_nt: TGTGCCAGCAGTTTAGACTCCTACTACAATGAGCAGTACTTC

clone_size: .
cdr3_length: 17
v_call: TRBV4-1
d_call: TRBD1
j_call: TRBJ1-4
cdr3_aa: CASSQWPGGAENEKLFF
cdr3_nt: TGCGCCAGCAGCCAATGGCCAGGGGGCGCGGAGAATGAAAAACTGTTTTTT

clone_size: .
cdr3_length: 14
v_call: TRBV7-9
d_call: .
j_call: TRBJ2-7
cdr3_aa: CASSLSNTLGEQYF
cdr3_nt: TGTGCCAGCAGCTTAAGTAACACCTTAGGGGAGCAGTACTTC

clone_size: .
cdr3_length: 16
v_call: TRBV5-1
d_call: .
j_call: TRBJ2-5
cdr3_aa: CASSPSALGGQETQYF
cdr3_nt: TGCGCCAGCAGCCCCTCGGCCTTGGGGGGCCAAGAGACCCAGTACTTC

clone_size: .
cdr3_length: 13
v_call: TRBV3-1
d_call: .
j_call: TRBJ2-3
cdr3_aa: CAGSQDRQDMQYF
cdr3_nt: TGTGCCGGCAGCCAAGATAGGCAAGATATGCAGTATTTT

clone_size: .
cdr3_length: 16
v_call: TRBV4-1
d_call: .
j_call: TRBJ1-5
cdr3_aa: CASSQVPGIGNQPQHF
cdr3_nt: TGCGCCAGCAGCCAAGTCCCAGGGATTGGCAATCAGCCCCAGCATTTT

clone_size: few
cdr3_length: 13
v_call: TRBV29-1
d_call: .
j_call: TRBJ2-1
cdr3_aa: CSARASAGSEQFF
cdr3_nt: TGCAGCGCTCGAGCTTCGGCCGGCTCGGAGCAGTTCTTC

clone_size: few
cdr3_length: 16
v_call: TRBV4-2
d_call: TRBD2
j_call: TRBJ2-3
cdr3_aa: CASRGTGLAGTDTQYF
cdr3_nt: TGTGCCAGCAGAGGGACGGGGCTAGCGGGCACAGATACGCAGTATTTT

clone_size: .
cdr3_length: 14
v_call: TRBV29-1
d_call: .
j_call: TRBJ2-1
cdr3_aa: CSVEVGSRYNEQFF
cdr3_nt: TGCAGCGTTGAAGTGGGTTCTCGTTACAATGAGCAGTTCTTC

clone_size: .
cdr3_length: 15
v_call: TRBV2
d_call: .
j_call: TRBJ1-4
cdr3_aa: CASRERLGTNEKLFF
cdr3_nt: TGTGCCAGCAGGGAACGACTGGGAACTAATGAAAAACTGTTTTTT

clone_size: few
cdr3_length: 15
v_call: TRBV4-1
d_call: .
j_call: TRBJ2-7
cdr3_aa: CASSQAGGATYEQYF
cdr3_nt: TGCGCCAGCAGCCAAGCAGGGGGGGCGACCTACGAGCAGTACTTC

clone_size: .
cdr3_length: 16
v_call: TRBV6-2/TRBV6-3
d_call: .
j_call: TRBJ1-2
cdr3_aa: CASSYSFRGVDYGYTF
cdr3_nt: TGTGCCAGCAGTTACTCGTTTCGAGGGGTGGACTATGGCTACACCTTC

clone_size: .
cdr3_length: 15
v_call: TRBV19
d_call: .
j_call: TRBJ2-3
cdr3_aa: CASRPPGLSTDTQYF
cdr3_nt: TGTGCCAGTAGGCCACCGGGACTCAGCACAGATACGCAGTATTTT

clone_size: .
cdr3_length: 14
v_call: TRBV7-2
d_call: TRBD2
j_call: TRBJ2-7
cdr3_aa: CASSPVGGRYEQYF
cdr3_nt: TGTGCCAGCAGCCCCGTGGGAGGGAGGTACGAGCAGTACTTC

clone_size: once
cdr3_length: 15
v_call: TRBV7-2
d_call: TRBD2
j_call: TRBJ2-1
cdr3_aa: CASSATSGGVFEQFF
cdr3_nt: TGTGCCAGCAGCGCCACTAGCGGGGGGGTCTTTGAGCAGTTCTTC

clone_size: .
cdr3_length: 17
v_call: TRBV4-2
d_call: TRBD2
j_call: TRBJ2-4
cdr3_aa: CASSQETSGALQNIQYF
cdr3_nt: TGTGCCAGCAGCCAAGAGACTAGCGGGGCCCTTCAAAACATTCAGTACTTC

clone_size: .
cdr3_length: 13
v_call: TRBV20-1
d_call: .
j_call: TRBJ2-7
cdr3_aa: CGARDQGSYEQYF
cdr3_nt: TGCGGTGCCAGAGATCAGGGCTCCTACGAGCAGTACTTC

clone_size: .
cdr3_length: 10
v_call: TRBV20-1
d_call: .
j_call: TRBJ1-2
cdr3_aa: CSATEYGYTF
cdr3_nt: TGCAGTGCTACGGAGTATGGCTACACCTTC

clone_size: .
cdr3_length: 15
v_call: TRBV12-3/TRBV12-4
d_call: TRBD2
j_call: TRBJ2-5
cdr3_aa: CASSPAAGGRETQYF
cdr3_nt: TGTGCCAGCAGCCCTGCAGCGGGGGGGCGTGAGACCCAGTACTTC

clone_size: .
cdr3_length: 16
v_call: TRBV5-1
d_call: TRBD2
j_call: TRBJ2-5
cdr3_aa: CASSGRTSGGQETQYF
cdr3_nt: TGCGCCAGCAGCGGACGGACTAGCGGGGGCCAAGAGACCCAGTACTTC

clone_size: few
cdr3_length: 14
v_call: TRBV7-8
d_call: .
j_call: TRBJ2-7
cdr3_aa: CASSLDEANYEQYF
cdr3_nt: TGTGCCAGCAGCTTAGATGAGGCTAACTACGAGCAGTACTTC

clone_size: .
cdr3_length: 14
v_call: TRBV12-3/TRBV12-4
d_call: .
j_call: TRBJ1-1
cdr3_aa: CASSLASGSVEAFF
cdr3_nt: TGTGCCAGCAGTTTAGCCTCAGGTTCTGTTGAAGCTTTCTTT